These 10 T cell receptor beta chains were sequenced from one sample in a study of identical twins. TCRdb redid the calling of the 5' RACE reads with MiXCR, one entry per CDR3 protein. The sample includes around 480,000 distinct CDR3 sequences, 13% to 15% seen only once; the top ten take approximately 1%. The sample was also reused in another study, on yellow fever vaccine responses in identical twins.

Material: CD4+ T cells sorted from blood. The receptors here all came from a young woman in good health.

This clonotype has a handful of counts. The CDR3 is CASSLARLAGTFYNEQFF. In nucleotides, the CDR3 is TGTGCCAGCAGCTTAGCGCGACTAGCGGGAACCTTTTACAATGAGCAGTTCTTC. V gene TRBV11-1 combines with J gene TRBJ2-1, with 11 bases matching TRBD2. Germline CDR1 SGHAT, CDR2 FQDESV (reference sequence). V lost 0 bases to trimming and J lost 4 bases; unmatched junction nucleotides: 8. This CDR3 contains 18 residues. The whole variable domain, filled in from reference TRBV11-1 and TRBJ2-1, reads EAEVAQSPRYKITEKSQAVAFWCDPISGHATLYWYRQILGQGPELLVQFQDESVVDDSQLPKDRFSAERLKGVDSTLKIQPAELGDSAMYLCASSLARLAGTFYNEQFFGPGTRLTVL.

The gene calls are TRBV30 and TRBJ2-4; 7 bases match TRBD1. This CDR3 is 15 amino acids long. Losses at the gene ends were 3 bases for V and 8 bases for J; bases not matched to a gene: 13. The germline CDR1 and CDR2 sequences are GTSNPN and SVGIG (reference sequence). The CDR3 DNA is TGTGCCTGGAGCCGCCCAATGACAGGGCTGGACATTCAGTACTTC. This translates into CAWSRPMTGLDIQYF.

The chain combines TRBV7-9 with TRBJ2-1; 8 positions match TRBD2. Germline V gene sequence: CDR1 SEHNR, CDR2 FQNEAQ (reference sequence). The junction had 2 bases not matched to a gene; V was cut back by 1 base and J by 0 bases. The CDR3 totals 16 residues. The chain's CDR3 is CASSLVRGGSYNEQFF. In nucleotides, the CDR3 is TGTGCCAGCAGCTTAGTTCGGGGGGGCTCCTACAATGAGCAGTTCTTC.

In its sample, this clonotype was seen a few times. The chain carries TRBV28 and TRBJ1-5; no clear D gene. CDR3 length: 15 amino acids. Trimming removed 3 bases at V and 2 bases at J, with 11 bases between. Germline V gene sequence: CDR1 MDHEN, CDR2 SYDVKM. In DNA form, the CDR3 reads TGTGCCAGCAGTTTTGAGAGGGTAGGCAATCAGCCCCAGCATTTT. It codes for CASSFERVGNQPQHF.

The chain has TRBV7-8 and TRBJ2-1; possibly TRBD1 for D (6 bases). Germline V gene sequence: CDR1 SGHVS, CDR2 FQNEAQ. The V end was cut by 6 bases, the J end by 0 bases, with 12 bases between. The CDR3 covers 15 residues. The CDR3 nucleotides read TGTGCCAGCAGTACCCGGGACACCTCCTACAATGAGCAGTTCTTC. This translates into CASSTRDTSYNEQFF.

This clonotype was recorded a few times. V and J are TRBV12-3 or TRBV12-4 and TRBJ2-7; TRBD2 agrees at 8 bases. The length of the CDR3 is 12 residues. The J segment lost 6 bases and the V segment lost 3 bases, leaving 1 base of the junction unmatched. The CDR3 nucleotides read TGTGCCAGCAGTTTGCGGGGGGCCGAGCAGTACTTC. Translation: CASSLRGAEQYF.

Worth noting for this clonotype: At one boundary the junction diverges from the germline segment, which might be a read error. The CDR3 sequence: CASISGQLKDRGRVF. As DNA, the CDR3 is TGTGCCAGCATATCAGGGCAGCTGAAGGACAGGGGGCGCGTCTTT. The genes are TRBV28 and TRBJ2-3; TRBD1 aligns across 11 bases. The germline gives CDR1 MDHEN, CDR2 SYDVKM. The CDR3 length is 15 residues. Supplemented by reference TRBV28 and TRBJ2-3, the full variable domain reads DVKVTQSSRYLVKRTGEKVFLECVQDMDHENMFWYRQDPGLGLRLIYFSYDVKMKEKGDIPEGYSVSREKKERFSLILESASTNQTSMYLCASISGQLKDRGRVFGPGTRLTVL.

This clonotype was counted once. The chain is built from TRBV7-8 and TRBJ2-1; TRBD1 agrees at 9 bases. Per the germline V gene, CDR1 is SGHVS and CDR2 is FQNEAQ. The CDR3 loop spans 15 amino acids. V was clipped by 5 bases and J by 7 bases; unmatched bases: 9. The CDR3 bases are TGTGCCAGCAGCGCCCGGACAGGGGTGCAAAATGAGCAGTTCTTC. It encodes CASSARTGVQNEQFF.

This clonotype has more than one count but fewer than ten. This chain uses TRBV6-2 or TRBV6-3 with TRBJ2-7; perhaps TRBD1 as D (5 bases). Germline V gene lookup returns CDR1 MNHEY and CDR2 SVGEGT. CDR3 length: 13 amino acids. Trimming pared 0 bases from V and 2 bases from J, leaving 5 bases between. The CDR3: CASSYSGPYEQYF. CDR3 nucleotide sequence: TGTGCCAGCAGTTACTCGGGGCCCTACGAGCAGTACTTC.

This clonotype was seen only a few times. The chain is built from TRBV6-1 and TRBJ2-7; 7 bases are shared with TRBD2. V was pared by 7 bases and J by 3 bases, with 9 bases of the junction left unmatched. The CDR3 is 14 amino acids. Germline values: CDR1 MNHNS, CDR2 SASEGT. CDR3 region: CASKRGLADYEQYF. The DNA of the CDR3 is TGTGCCAGCAAACGCGGGCTAGCGGACTACGAGCAGTACTTC.